This TCR beta chain emerged from a study of blood T cells in healthy people across ages. It was with a sample-barcoded 5' primer and a J-beta primer mix that a second PCR of roughly 6 to 11 cycles was run. TCRdb itself ran the 5' RACE reads through MiXCR, one entry per CDR3 protein. The table includes 1.5 million to 2 million distinct CDR3 sequences, roughly 30% detected once. The source material was blood. The TCR sequence derives from a woman aged 25 to 39 in good health.

CDR3 DNA sequence: TGTGCCAGCAGCCTTTCGGTCTGGGGCAATCAGCCCCAGCATTTT. Protein: CASSLSVWGNQPQHF. The V gene is TRBV7-2, the J gene TRBJ1-5; no clear D. The CDR3 extends over 15 amino acids. V lost 5 bases to trimming and J lost 2 bases, with 13 bases between them. Germline CDR1 and CDR2: SGHTA and FQGNSA. The full variable domain, rest sourced from reference TRBV7-2 and TRBJ1-5, is GAGVSQSPSNKVTEKGKDVELRCDPISGHTALYWYRQSLGQGLEFLIYFQGNSAPDKSGLPSDRFSAERTGGSVSTLTIQRTQQEDSAVYLCASSLSVWGNQPQHFGDGTRLSIL.